The source of this TCR beta chain is a study of T cell responses to AZD1222 COVID-19 vaccine. Deletions cut 2 bases from V and 2 bases from J, with 9 bases between. This CDR3 region has 14 residues. CDR1 and CDR2 (germline): MRHNA, SNTAGT. The repertoire was sequenced with immunoSEQ multiplex PCR; TCRdb's copy has only in-frame clones and lacks some. The repertoire includes some 160,000 clones, 87% of them detected once, and 1.1% sits in the top ten. The chain uses TRBV6-4 and TRBJ1-1; D not resolved. The sample here was peripheral blood, taken 28 days after the second AZD1222 dose. This receptor was taken from an adult who received the AZD1222 COVID-19 vaccine. The DNA for the CDR3 is TGTGCCAGCAGTGACGATCCGGGAAACACTGAAGCTTTCTTT. Its protein product is CASSDDPGNTEAFF.